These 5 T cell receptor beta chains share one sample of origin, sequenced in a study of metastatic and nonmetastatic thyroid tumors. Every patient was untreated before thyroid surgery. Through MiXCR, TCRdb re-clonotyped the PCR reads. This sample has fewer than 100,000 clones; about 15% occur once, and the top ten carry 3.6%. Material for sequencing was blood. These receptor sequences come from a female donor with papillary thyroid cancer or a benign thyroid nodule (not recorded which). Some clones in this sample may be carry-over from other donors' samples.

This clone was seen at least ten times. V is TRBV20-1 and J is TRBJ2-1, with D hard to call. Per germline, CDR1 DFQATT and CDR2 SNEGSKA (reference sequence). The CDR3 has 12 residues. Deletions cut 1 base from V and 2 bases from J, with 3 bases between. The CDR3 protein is CSARATYNEQFF. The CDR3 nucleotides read TGCAGTGCTAGAGCGACCTACAATGAGCAGTTCTTC.

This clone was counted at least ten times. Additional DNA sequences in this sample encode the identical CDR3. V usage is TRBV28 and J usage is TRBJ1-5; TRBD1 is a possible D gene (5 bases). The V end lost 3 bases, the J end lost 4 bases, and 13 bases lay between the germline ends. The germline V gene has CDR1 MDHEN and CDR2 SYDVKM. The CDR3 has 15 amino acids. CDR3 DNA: TGTGCCAGCAGTTTCGGTGGGGCAGCTAATCAGCCCCAGCATTTT. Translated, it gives CASSFGGAANQPQHF.

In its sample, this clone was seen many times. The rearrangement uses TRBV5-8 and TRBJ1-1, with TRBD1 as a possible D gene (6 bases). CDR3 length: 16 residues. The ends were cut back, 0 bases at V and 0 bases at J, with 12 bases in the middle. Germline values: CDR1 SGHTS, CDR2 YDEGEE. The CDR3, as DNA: TGTGCCAGCAGCTTGGAGGGGGGTTTTCTGAACACTGAAGCTTTCTTT. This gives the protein CASSLEGGFLNTEAFF.

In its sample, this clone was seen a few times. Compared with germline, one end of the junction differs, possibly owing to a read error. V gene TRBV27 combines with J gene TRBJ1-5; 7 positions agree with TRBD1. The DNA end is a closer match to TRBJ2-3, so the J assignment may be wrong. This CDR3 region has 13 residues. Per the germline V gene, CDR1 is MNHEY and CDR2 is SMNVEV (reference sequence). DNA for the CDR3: TGTTCCAGCAGCCGGGACAGCTTACAGCCCCAGTATTTT. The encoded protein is CSSSRDSLQPQYF.

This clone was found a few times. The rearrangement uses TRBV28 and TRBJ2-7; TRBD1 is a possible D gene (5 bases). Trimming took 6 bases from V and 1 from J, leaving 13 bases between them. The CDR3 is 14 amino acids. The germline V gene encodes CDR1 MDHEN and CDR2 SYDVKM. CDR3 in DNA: TGTGCCAGCAGCCAAATGACAGATTCCTACGAGCAGTACTTC. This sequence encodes CASSQMTDSYEQYF.